Here is one T cell receptor beta chain with its context. The sample comes from a study of shared T cell receptors in the human thymus. Assay used: immunoSEQ multiplex PCR; TCRdb lists only in-frame clones, some missing. The table records under 850,000 clones, around nine tenths of them present only once. The CDR3 covers 12 residues. Deletions cut 8 bases from V and 4 bases from J, with 8 bases between. Germline V gives CDR1 MDHEN, CDR2 SYDVKM. The same sample was also studied in work on human thymus T cells. Per that study: Thymus tissue was removed during corrective cardiac surgery. Thymic and blood repertoires appeared to display a bias in their usage of V and J genes.

This clonotype was sampled from a boy under two years old with a congenital heart defect. The sample was thymocytes. The V gene is TRBV28, the J gene TRBJ1-4; no firm D call. This CDR3 reads CASGGYNEKLFF. The CDR3 DNA reads TGTGCCAGCGGAGGGTATAATGAAAAACTGTTTTTT.